The rows below give T cell receptor beta chains drawn from one sample of a study of OX40 agonist ivuxolimab in advanced cancers. Sequencing used immunoSEQ multiplex PCR; TCRdb keeps in-frame clones, though not all of them. The data show tens of thousands of clones, 84% seen once. The material sequenced was CD4+ or CD8+ T cells sorted from blood, taken in a trial of the OX40 agonist ivuxolimab. These receptors all come from an adult with an advanced solid tumor such as melanoma, head and neck, liver or kidney cancer. Both conserved end residues are part of each CDR3. The D gene is left open where the match is weak. A clone size is listed for some rows: how often the clone was seen (once, few, many), or a class if it is expanded.

j_gene: TRBJ2-5
abundance: NA
v_gene: TRBV7-6
d_gene: NA
CDR3nt: TGTGCCAGCAGCCGGTGGACGGGGGAAGAGACCCAGTACTTC
CDR3aa: CASSRWTGEETQYF

j_gene: TRBJ2-7
abundance: NA
v_gene: TRBV6-1
d_gene: NA
CDR3nt: TGTGCCAGCAGCGAGTTAGGGGGTGGAACCTACGAGCAGTACTTC
CDR3aa: CASSELGGGTYEQYF

j_gene: TRBJ1-6
abundance: once
v_gene: TRBV15
d_gene: NA
CDR3nt: TGTGCCACCAGCAGAGATCGGGGGTCAGTTACAGGTTCACCCCTCCACTTT
CDR3aa: CATSRDRGSVTGSPLHF

j_gene: TRBJ2-5
abundance: medium-sized
v_gene: TRBV9
d_gene: TRBD2
CDR3nt: TGTGCCAGCAGCGTCTTTCCGGGAGGAACGTACCAAGAGACCCAGTACTTC
CDR3aa: CASSVFPGGTYQETQYF

j_gene: TRBJ2-1
abundance: NA
v_gene: TRBV2
d_gene: TRBD2
CDR3nt: TGTGCCAGCAGTGGATTCGGACTAGCGGGTTACAATGAGCAGTTCTTC
CDR3aa: CASSGFGLAGYNEQFF

j_gene: TRBJ1-6
abundance: few
v_gene: TRBV5-4
d_gene: NA
CDR3nt: TGTGCCAGCAGCCTTGGCAGGGCCCCTAATTCACCCCTCCACTTT
CDR3aa: CASSLGRAPNSPLHF

j_gene: TRBJ2-2
abundance: NA
v_gene: TRBV4-3
d_gene: TRBD2
CDR3nt: TGCGCCAGCAGCCAAGATACTAGCGGGAGGTTTGACACCGGGGAGCTGTTTTTT
CDR3aa: CASSQDTSGRFDTGELFF

j_gene: TRBJ2-5
abundance: NA
v_gene: TRBV7-7
d_gene: NA
CDR3nt: TGTGCTAGCAGCTTCCCCGACAGAGAAGAGACCCAGTACTTC
CDR3aa: CASSFPDREETQYF

j_gene: TRBJ2-2
abundance: NA
v_gene: TRBV10-3
d_gene: TRBD1
CDR3nt: TGTGCCATCAGAGCGAGACAGGGTATAGGCGGGGAGCTGTTTTTT
CDR3aa: CAIRARQGIGGELFF

j_gene: TRBJ2-7
abundance: NA
v_gene: TRBV19
d_gene: TRBD2
CDR3nt: TGTGCCAGTAGTATGGTAGCGGGAGCCCACGAGCAGTACTTC
CDR3aa: CASSMVAGAHEQYF

j_gene: TRBJ1-2
abundance: NA
v_gene: TRBV6-5
d_gene: TRBD1
CDR3nt: TGTGCCAGCTCAAGACAAGGGGGCGGGTATGGCTACACCTTC
CDR3aa: CASSRQGGGYGYTF

j_gene: TRBJ2-5
abundance: few
v_gene: TRBV7-9
d_gene: NA
CDR3nt: TGTGCCAGTAGGGGACCGTTCCAAGAGACCCAGTACTTC
CDR3aa: CASRGPFQETQYF

j_gene: TRBJ2-3
abundance: NA
v_gene: TRBV11-2
d_gene: NA
CDR3nt: TGTGCCAGCAGCTGGACCCCCCCAGATACGCAGTATTTT
CDR3aa: CASSWTPPDTQYF

j_gene: TRBJ2-1
abundance: NA
v_gene: TRBV5-1
d_gene: TRBD1
CDR3nt: TGCGCCAGCAGCTTCCTTAGACAGGGGATCGATGAGCAGTTCTTC
CDR3aa: CASSFLRQGIDEQFF

j_gene: TRBJ2-7
abundance: NA
v_gene: TRBV5-1
d_gene: NA
CDR3nt: TGCGCCAGCAGCGGAGACGACCGTCAGAGCTCCTACGAGCAGTACTTC
CDR3aa: CASSGDDRQSSYEQYF

j_gene: TRBJ2-1
abundance: NA
v_gene: TRBV28
d_gene: TRBD2
CDR3nt: TGTGCCAGCAGTTTCGGCGGGGGGGTCTATGAGCAGTTCTTC
CDR3aa: CASSFGGGVYEQFF

j_gene: TRBJ2-7
abundance: NA
v_gene: TRBV29-1
d_gene: NA
CDR3nt: TGCAGCGTTGGGGGATTCTACGAGCAGTACTTC
CDR3aa: CSVGGFYEQYF

j_gene: TRBJ1-2
abundance: NA
v_gene: TRBV10-3
d_gene: NA
CDR3nt: TGTGCCATCATCGGAGGGGGGTCAGGTTGGGACTATGGCTACACCTTC
CDR3aa: CAIIGGGSGWDYGYTF

j_gene: TRBJ1-4
abundance: NA
v_gene: TRBV15
d_gene: TRBD1
CDR3nt: TGTGCCACCAGCACGGACAGGGGACAGACAACTAATGAAAAACTGTTTTTT
CDR3aa: CATSTDRGQTTNEKLFF

j_gene: TRBJ2-3
abundance: few
v_gene: TRBV6-4
d_gene: TRBD2
CDR3nt: TGTGCCAGCAGTGACTCTAGCGGGGGGGCAGATACGCAGTATTTT
CDR3aa: CASSDSSGGADTQYF

j_gene: TRBJ2-7
abundance: few
v_gene: TRBV6-6
d_gene: NA
CDR3nt: TGTGCCAGCGGACCCTTACAGTTGGGTCCCTACGAGCAGTACTTC
CDR3aa: CASGPLQLGPYEQYF

j_gene: TRBJ2-1
abundance: NA
v_gene: TRBV6-6
d_gene: NA
CDR3nt: TGTGCCAGCAGTTACCCTGGGTACAATGAGCAGTTCTTC
CDR3aa: CASSYPGYNEQFF

j_gene: TRBJ1-4
abundance: NA
v_gene: TRBV21-1
d_gene: NA
CDR3nt: TGTGCCAGCAGCAAAGTTGTCTGGGCGACTAATGAAAAACTGTTTTTT
CDR3aa: CASSKVVWATNEKLFF

j_gene: TRBJ1-2
abundance: NA
v_gene: TRBV4-1
d_gene: NA
CDR3nt: TGCGCCAGCAGCCTGGGGGGGCTTCATGGCTACACCTTC
CDR3aa: CASSLGGLHGYTF

j_gene: TRBJ2-2
abundance: NA
v_gene: TRBV19
d_gene: TRBD1
CDR3nt: TGTGCCAGCCCCTCCGGGACAGGGGACGGGGAGCTGTTTTTT
CDR3aa: CASPSGTGDGELFF

j_gene: TRBJ2-2
abundance: NA
v_gene: TRBV6-6
d_gene: NA
CDR3nt: TGTGCCAGCAGCCAATACCCCATGGACACCGGGGAGCTGTTTTTT
CDR3aa: CASSQYPMDTGELFF

j_gene: TRBJ2-2
abundance: NA
v_gene: TRBV6-5
d_gene: NA
CDR3nt: TGTGCCAGCAGGGGTTCCGGGGAGCTGTTTTTT
CDR3aa: CASRGSGELFF

j_gene: TRBJ2-3
abundance: NA
v_gene: TRBV28
d_gene: TRBD2
CDR3nt: TGTGCCAGCCACAAAGGGCTAGCGGGAGATGATACGCAGTATTTT
CDR3aa: CASHKGLAGDDTQYF

j_gene: TRBJ2-1
abundance: NA
v_gene: TRBV6-4
d_gene: NA
CDR3nt: TGTGCCAGCAGTGACTCAGCGGAAGTCTACAATGAGCAGTTCTTC
CDR3aa: CASSDSAEVYNEQFF

j_gene: TRBJ1-1
abundance: NA
v_gene: TRBV9
d_gene: NA
CDR3nt: TGTGCCAGCAGCGTAGTAGGGGCCGATACTGAAGCTTTCTTT
CDR3aa: CASSVVGADTEAFF

j_gene: TRBJ1-1
abundance: once
v_gene: TRBV5-6
d_gene: NA
CDR3nt: TGTGCCAGCAGCTTCGGGGAGGGCACTGAAGCTTTCTTT
CDR3aa: CASSFGEGTEAFF

j_gene: TRBJ2-1
abundance: NA
v_gene: TRBV25-1
d_gene: NA
CDR3nt: TGTGCCAGCAAGGGCTTCGAAACCCCAGAGCAGTTCTTC
CDR3aa: CASKGFETPEQFF

j_gene: TRBJ2-7
abundance: once
v_gene: TRBV5-4
d_gene: NA
CDR3nt: TGTGCCAGCAGCCCCGAACAGGGACCGGCGGGAGAGCAGTACTTC
CDR3aa: CASSPEQGPAGEQYF

j_gene: TRBJ2-1
abundance: NA
v_gene: TRBV13
d_gene: NA
CDR3nt: TGTGCCAGCAGCCCTCCCGGTGGGGGGAAGGAATCCTACAATGAGCAGTTCTTC
CDR3aa: CASSPPGGGKESYNEQFF

j_gene: TRBJ1-2
abundance: NA
v_gene: TRBV27
d_gene: NA
CDR3nt: TGTGCCAGCAGTATCACGGGACGGCTAAACTATGGCTACACCTTC
CDR3aa: CASSITGRLNYGYTF

j_gene: TRBJ2-7
abundance: NA
v_gene: TRBV7-9
d_gene: NA
CDR3nt: TGTGCCAGCAGCGCCCCCGGCGATAGCTCCTACGAGCAGTACTTC
CDR3aa: CASSAPGDSSYEQYF

j_gene: TRBJ1-1
abundance: NA
v_gene: TRBV7-9
d_gene: NA
CDR3nt: TGTGCCAGCAGTGGGACCATTCCAATGAACACTGAAGCTTTCTTT
CDR3aa: CASSGTIPMNTEAFF

j_gene: TRBJ1-6
abundance: NA
v_gene: TRBV28
d_gene: NA
CDR3nt: TGTGCCAGCACCATACGACCGGGCCGCGGGTCCTATAATTCACCCCTCCACTTT
CDR3aa: CASTIRPGRGSYNSPLHF

j_gene: TRBJ2-7
abundance: NA
v_gene: TRBV4-1
d_gene: TRBD1
CDR3nt: TGCGCCAGCAGCCACACCTCGGACAGGGGGATCTACGAGCAGTACTTC
CDR3aa: CASSHTSDRGIYEQYF

j_gene: TRBJ1-2
abundance: NA
v_gene: TRBV29-1
d_gene: NA
CDR3nt: TGCAGCGCTGACGGGACCTATGGCTACACCTTC
CDR3aa: CSADGTYGYTF

j_gene: TRBJ2-5
abundance: NA
v_gene: TRBV13
d_gene: NA
CDR3nt: TGTGCCAGCAGCCCAGGCGGGGCTGGGGAGACCCAGTACTTC
CDR3aa: CASSPGGAGETQYF

j_gene: TRBJ1-1
abundance: NA
v_gene: TRBV13
d_gene: TRBD1
CDR3nt: TGTGCCAGCAGCTTTTCGACAGGGGGCGTTAGGCCCACTGAAGCTTTCTTT
CDR3aa: CASSFSTGGVRPTEAFF

j_gene: TRBJ1-1
abundance: NA
v_gene: TRBV5-4
d_gene: TRBD1
CDR3nt: TGTGCCAGCAGCTCATGGACAGGGAAGAATGAAGCTTTCTTT
CDR3aa: CASSSWTGKNEAFF

j_gene: TRBJ2-7
abundance: few
v_gene: TRBV13
d_gene: NA
CDR3nt: TGTGCCAGCAGCTCGGGACCGGCCTACGAGCAGTACTTC
CDR3aa: CASSSGPAYEQYF

j_gene: TRBJ1-2
abundance: NA
v_gene: TRBV9
d_gene: NA
CDR3nt: TGTGCCAGCAGCGGCATTAGCGTGCCAGGGAGCCGCGGCTACACCTTC
CDR3aa: CASSGISVPGSRGYTF

j_gene: TRBJ1-5
abundance: medium-sized
v_gene: TRBV27
d_gene: TRBD1
CDR3nt: TGTGCCAGCAGTTGGCAGGGGGCCGGCAATCAGCCCCAGCATTTT
CDR3aa: CASSWQGAGNQPQHF

j_gene: TRBJ1-1
abundance: few
v_gene: TRBV29-1
d_gene: TRBD1
CDR3nt: TGCAGCGTTTGGGGACAGCTGAACACTGAAGCTTTCTTT
CDR3aa: CSVWGQLNTEAFF

j_gene: TRBJ2-7
abundance: NA
v_gene: TRBV28
d_gene: TRBD2
CDR3nt: TGTGCCAGCCTGGGAGGGAACTACGAGCAGTACTTC
CDR3aa: CASLGGNYEQYF

j_gene: TRBJ2-2
abundance: NA
v_gene: TRBV18
d_gene: NA
CDR3nt: TGTGCCAGCTCACCAGATATAGCGACTAACACCGGGGAGCTGTTTTTT
CDR3aa: CASSPDIATNTGELFF

j_gene: TRBJ2-5
abundance: NA
v_gene: TRBV5-1
d_gene: NA
CDR3nt: TGCGCCAGCAGCTTGTCCAGGTTCCAGGGAGAGACCCAGTACTTC
CDR3aa: CASSLSRFQGETQYF

j_gene: TRBJ2-5
abundance: NA
v_gene: TRBV29-1
d_gene: NA
CDR3nt: TGCAGCGTTGACGGGCTCGGGGACTTCCTTCCAGAGACCCAGTACTTC
CDR3aa: CSVDGLGDFLPETQYF

j_gene: TRBJ1-5
abundance: few
v_gene: TRBV7-6
d_gene: NA
CDR3nt: TGTGCCAGCAGCTTAATGAACTTAGGCAATCAGCCCCAGCATTTT
CDR3aa: CASSLMNLGNQPQHF

j_gene: TRBJ2-7
abundance: NA
v_gene: TRBV19
d_gene: TRBD1
CDR3nt: TGTGCCAGCCAGGGGGCGCCGGTCTACGAGCAGTACTTC
CDR3aa: CASQGAPVYEQYF

j_gene: TRBJ2-5
abundance: NA
v_gene: TRBV7-3
d_gene: NA
CDR3nt: TGTGCCAGCAGCTTATCGCCCCAGGAGACCCAGTACTTC
CDR3aa: CASSLSPQETQYF

j_gene: TRBJ2-2
abundance: NA
v_gene: TRBV7-6
d_gene: TRBD1
CDR3nt: TGTGCCAGCAGCTTAGCAGGCGGGACAGGGGTCCCCGGGGAGCTGTTTTTT
CDR3aa: CASSLAGGTGVPGELFF

j_gene: TRBJ1-1
abundance: NA
v_gene: TRBV20-1
d_gene: NA
CDR3nt: TGCAGTGCTGGGGGATACACTGAAGCTTTCTTT
CDR3aa: CSAGGYTEAFF

j_gene: TRBJ2-3
abundance: NA
v_gene: TRBV11-3
d_gene: TRBD2
CDR3nt: TGTGCCAGCAGCTTAACAACCGGGACTAGCGGTGACACAGATACGCAGTATTTT
CDR3aa: CASSLTTGTSGDTDTQYF